The 22 T cell receptor beta chains below all came from one sample that was sequenced in a study of blood T cell repertoires in COVID-19. TCRdb keeps only in-frame clones here, not all; method: immunoSEQ multiplex PCR. The sample consists of 300,000 or so clones, 90% of them appearing once. The specimen was peripheral blood. The receptors were sampled from a woman aged 40 to 50 with acute or convalescent COVID-19.

The rearrangement joins TRBV28 to TRBJ1-5, with no clear D. The CDR3 sequence is 14 residues long. The ends were cut back, 5 bases at V and 5 bases at J, with 13 bases in the middle. Germline V gives CDR1 MDHEN, CDR2 SYDVKM. DNA for the CDR3: TGTGCCAGCAGTCCCCGACTATTGGATCAGCCCCAGCATTTT. Translated: CASSPRLLDQPQHF. Filled out from reference TRBV28 and TRBJ1-5, the complete variable domain reads DVKVTQSSRYLVKRTGEKVFLECVQDMDHENMFWYRQDPGLGLRLIYFSYDVKMKEKGDIPEGYSVSREKKERFSLILESASTNQTSMYLCASSPRLLDQPQHFGDGTRLSIL.

CDR3: CASSLAPGNTNYGYTF. CDR3 nucleotides: TGTGCCAGCAGCTTGGCCCCGGGAAATACTAACTATGGCTACACCTTC. V usage is TRBV5-4 and J usage is TRBJ1-2; D is unresolved. The V end lost 0 bases, the J end lost 0 bases, and 12 bases lay between the germline ends. Per the germline V gene, CDR1 is SGHNT and CDR2 is YYREEE (reference sequence). The CDR3 has 16 amino acids.

The chain joins TRBV25-1 to TRBJ2-3; D possibly corresponds to TRBD2 (5 bases). Looked up from germline, CDR1 is MGHDK and CDR2 is SYGVNS. Trimming removed 5 bases from V and 0 bases from J, with 9 bases in between. The CDR3 has 14 residues. The CDR3 nucleotides are TGTGCCAGCAGTACGCGGGTTAGCACAGATACGCAGTATTTT. It encodes CASSTRVSTDTQYF.

This chain uses TRBV5-4 with TRBJ2-1; 14 bases align to TRBD2. Germline values: CDR1 SGHNT, CDR2 YYREEE (reference sequence). The CDR3 runs to 16 residues. V trimming: 4 bases; J trimming: 9 bases; junction bases outside the gene matches: 9. The CDR3 nucleotides read TGTGCCAGCAGCAAGGCGGGACTAGCGGGGGTAGGTGAGCAGTTCTTC. Translated, it gives CASSKAGLAGVGEQFF.

This chain's CDR3 is CASKLPGTDTQYF. In DNA, the CDR3 is TGTGCCAGCAAACTTCCCGGCACAGATACGCAGTATTTT. V usage is TRBV2 and J usage is TRBJ2-3; D is uncertain. The V end was cut by 7 bases, the J end by 1 base, with 9 bases between. The CDR3 consists of 13 residues. The germline gives CDR1 SNHLY, CDR2 FYNNEI.

This clone appeared a single time. V usage is TRBV6-5 and J usage is TRBJ2-7; D is possibly TRBD1 (5 bases). The CDR3 covers 14 residues. Trimming removed 6 bases at V and 7 bases at J, with 19 bases between. From germline, CDR1 is MNHEY and CDR2 SVGAGI. The CDR3 nucleotides read TGTGCCAGCAGCTCCGGACACCTACCTAGGGAGCAGTACGTC. Translated: CASSSGHLPREQYV.

The V and J genes are TRBV30 and TRBJ2-1, with TRBD2 as a possible D gene (5 bases). From germline, CDR1 is GTSNPN and CDR2 SVGIG (reference sequence). V was trimmed by 5 bases and J by 7 bases, leaving 9 bases between them. CDR3 size: 11 residues. CDR3: CAWATGNEQFF. The CDR3 DNA reads as TGTGCCTGGGCGACGGGGAATGAGCAGTTCTTC.

V is TRBV6-1 and J is TRBJ2-1, with TRBD2 identical over 7 bases. Germline V gene sequence: CDR1 MNHNS, CDR2 SASEGT. V shed 2 bases, J shed 6 bases, and the junction held 7 bases outside the gene matches. The CDR3 length is 15 residues. CDR3 coding DNA: TGTGCCAGCAGTGAATGGGGGGGGGTAGTCAATGAGCAGTTCTTC. Translation gives CASSEWGGVVNEQFF.

V gene TRBV27 combines with J gene TRBJ2-1, with 7 positions matching TRBD2. The CDR3 spans 13 residues. Germline CDR1 MNHEY, CDR2 SMNVEV (reference sequence). J lost 10 bases, V lost 3 bases, and 6 bases had no gene match. The CDR3 DNA reads as TGTGCCAGCAGTTTTCTGGGGGGGGGAGAGCAGTTCTTC. Its translation is CASSFLGGGEQFF.

The CDR3, as DNA: TGTGCCAGCAGTCACAGGAAATACTCCTATAATTCACCCCTCCACTTT. Encoded protein: CASSHRKYSYNSPLHF. This sequence joins TRBV25-1 and TRBJ1-6, with a weak D call TRBD1 (5 bases). The CDR3 sequence is 16 residues long. Trimming stripped 5 bases from V and 0 bases from J, with 11 bases between. Germline V CDR1 and CDR2: MGHDK, SYGVNS.

The chain joins TRBV6-6 to TRBJ2-7; 7 nucleotides line up with TRBD1. The CDR3 is 11 amino acids. Looked up from germline, CDR1 is MNHNY and CDR2 is SVGAGI (reference sequence). V lost 8 bases to trimming and J lost 3 bases; unmatched junction nucleotides: 1. The CDR3 sequence is CASRDSYEQYV. Written as DNA, the CDR3 is TGTGCCAGCCGGGACAGCTACGAGCAGTACGTC.

The V gene is TRBV27, the J gene TRBJ2-1; D is perhaps TRBD1 (7 bases). V dropped 2 bases and J dropped 7 bases, with 12 bases sitting between them. This CDR3 contains 14 residues. Germline V gives CDR1 MNHEY, CDR2 SMNVEV (reference sequence). The CDR3 is CASSLETGRNEQFF. CDR3 in DNA: TGTGCCAGCAGTTTAGAGACAGGGAGGAATGAGCAGTTCTTC.

The rearrangement uses TRBV6-4 and TRBJ1-1, with unresolved D. CDR1 is MRHNA, CDR2 SNTAGT, per germline. The ends were cut back, 0 bases at V and 6 bases at J, with 17 bases in the middle. The CDR3 is 16 residues long. CDR3 coding DNA: TGTGCCAGCAGTGACTCAACTGAGGTATTAGTCGCTGAAGCTTTCTTT. Residues: CASSDSTEVLVAEAFF.

This clone came up a few times. The J gene is TRBJ1-5, the V gene TRBV30; 7 nucleotides agree with TRBD1. V lost 3 bases and J lost 6; bases outside the gene matches: 5. CDR3 length equals 13 residues. Germline V gene sequence: CDR1 GTSNPN, CDR2 SVGIG (reference sequence). CDR3 loop: CAWSLTGTQPQHF. For the CDR3, the DNA is TGTGCCTGGAGCTTGACAGGGACTCAGCCCCAGCATTTT.

The V gene is TRBV18, the J gene TRBJ1-2; possibly TRBD1 for D (5 bases). The V gene lost 0 bases and the J gene lost 8 bases, with 16 bases spanning the gap. This CDR3 contains 15 residues. The V gene's germline CDR1 is KGHSH and CDR2 LQKENI. The CDR3 region is CASSPPSGPNGGYTF. The CDR3 DNA reads as TGTGCCAGCTCACCACCTTCAGGGCCGAACGGGGGCTACACCTTC. The entire variable domain, with the rest obtained from reference TRBV18 and TRBJ1-2, is as follows: NAGVMQNPRHLVRRRGQEARLRCSPMKGHSHVYWYRQLPEEGLKFMVYLQKENIIDESGMPKERFSAEFPKEGPSILRIQQVVRGDSAAYFCASSPPSGPNGGYTFGSGTRLTVV.

V and J are TRBV2 and TRBJ1-2, with D possibly matching TRBD1 (6 bases). The CDR3 is 12 residues long. V gave up 6 bases and J gave up 8 bases, with 13 bases separating them. CDR1 is SNHLY, CDR2 FYNNEI, per germline. This chain's CDR3 is CASRRGGDGYTF. The CDR3 DNA reads as TGTGCCAGCAGGCGAGGGGGGGACGGCTACACCTTC.

The chain joins TRBV30 to TRBJ2-4; TRBD1 matches at 9 bases. Trimming removed 5 bases from V and 4 bases from J; junction bases left unmatched: 15. The V gene's germline CDR1 is GTSNPN and CDR2 SVGIG (reference sequence). The CDR3 is 17 amino acids. CDR3 residues: CAWPTGQGRNGKNIQYF. The CDR3 DNA is TGTGCCTGGCCTACCGGACAGGGGAGGAATGGGAAAAACATTCAGTACTTC.

The count of this clone is one. This chain connects TRBV14 to TRBJ2-3, with D perhaps matching TRBD1 (6 bases). This CDR3 spans 15 amino acids. V shed 3 bases and J shed 8 bases, with 18 bases lying between them. In germline, CDR1 is SGHDN, CDR2 FVKESK. CDR3 nucleotide sequence: TGTGCCAGCAGCCAGGTCTTTAACCCCAGGGGTACGCAGTATTTT. This codes for CASSQVFNPRGTQYF.

This clone has only one observation. The genes are TRBV29-1 and TRBJ1-2; 11 bases map to TRBD1. Germline lookup yields CDR1 SQVTM and CDR2 ANQGSEA. The CDR3 is made up of 15 amino acids. J gave up 4 bases and V 7 bases, and 11 bases lay outside the gene matches. The CDR3 sequence: CSARTGGASGYGYTF. The CDR3 DNA follows: TGCAGCGCTAGGACAGGGGGCGCATCTGGCTATGGCTACACCTTC.

In nucleotides, the CDR3 is TGTGCCAGCAGCACAGACAGGGGTGGTGGCTACACCTTC. Amino acids: CASSTDRGGGYTF. V gene TRBV6-5 combines with J gene TRBJ1-2; 8 bases fit TRBD1. Trimming took 6 bases from V and 7 from J; bases not matched to a gene: 7. The germline V gene encodes CDR1 MNHEY and CDR2 SVGAGI. The CDR3 totals 13 residues.

Note on this clone: The same CDR3 is also encoded by other DNA sequences in this sample. The chain is built from TRBV6-6 and TRBJ2-1, with 7 bases identical to TRBD1. The CDR3 has 16 residues. The ends lost 0 bases at V and 0 bases at J; junction bases unmatched: 2. Germline V gene data show CDR1 as MNHNY and CDR2 as SVGAGI (reference sequence). CDR3 DNA: TGTGCCAGCAGTTACTCGGACAGGAGCTCCTACAATGAGCAGTTCTTC. This codes for CASSYSDRSSYNEQFF.

This chain links TRBV5-5 with TRBJ2-7, with 9 nucleotides matching TRBD1. The germline CDR1 and CDR2 sequences are SGHKS and YYEKEE (reference sequence). This CDR3 is built from 14 residues. The J segment lost 4 bases and the V segment lost 0 bases, leaving 2 bases of the junction unmatched. This chain's CDR3 is CASSLDRGPYEQYV. CDR3 DNA sequence: TGTGCCAGCAGCTTGGACAGGGGGCCGTACGAGCAGTACGTC.